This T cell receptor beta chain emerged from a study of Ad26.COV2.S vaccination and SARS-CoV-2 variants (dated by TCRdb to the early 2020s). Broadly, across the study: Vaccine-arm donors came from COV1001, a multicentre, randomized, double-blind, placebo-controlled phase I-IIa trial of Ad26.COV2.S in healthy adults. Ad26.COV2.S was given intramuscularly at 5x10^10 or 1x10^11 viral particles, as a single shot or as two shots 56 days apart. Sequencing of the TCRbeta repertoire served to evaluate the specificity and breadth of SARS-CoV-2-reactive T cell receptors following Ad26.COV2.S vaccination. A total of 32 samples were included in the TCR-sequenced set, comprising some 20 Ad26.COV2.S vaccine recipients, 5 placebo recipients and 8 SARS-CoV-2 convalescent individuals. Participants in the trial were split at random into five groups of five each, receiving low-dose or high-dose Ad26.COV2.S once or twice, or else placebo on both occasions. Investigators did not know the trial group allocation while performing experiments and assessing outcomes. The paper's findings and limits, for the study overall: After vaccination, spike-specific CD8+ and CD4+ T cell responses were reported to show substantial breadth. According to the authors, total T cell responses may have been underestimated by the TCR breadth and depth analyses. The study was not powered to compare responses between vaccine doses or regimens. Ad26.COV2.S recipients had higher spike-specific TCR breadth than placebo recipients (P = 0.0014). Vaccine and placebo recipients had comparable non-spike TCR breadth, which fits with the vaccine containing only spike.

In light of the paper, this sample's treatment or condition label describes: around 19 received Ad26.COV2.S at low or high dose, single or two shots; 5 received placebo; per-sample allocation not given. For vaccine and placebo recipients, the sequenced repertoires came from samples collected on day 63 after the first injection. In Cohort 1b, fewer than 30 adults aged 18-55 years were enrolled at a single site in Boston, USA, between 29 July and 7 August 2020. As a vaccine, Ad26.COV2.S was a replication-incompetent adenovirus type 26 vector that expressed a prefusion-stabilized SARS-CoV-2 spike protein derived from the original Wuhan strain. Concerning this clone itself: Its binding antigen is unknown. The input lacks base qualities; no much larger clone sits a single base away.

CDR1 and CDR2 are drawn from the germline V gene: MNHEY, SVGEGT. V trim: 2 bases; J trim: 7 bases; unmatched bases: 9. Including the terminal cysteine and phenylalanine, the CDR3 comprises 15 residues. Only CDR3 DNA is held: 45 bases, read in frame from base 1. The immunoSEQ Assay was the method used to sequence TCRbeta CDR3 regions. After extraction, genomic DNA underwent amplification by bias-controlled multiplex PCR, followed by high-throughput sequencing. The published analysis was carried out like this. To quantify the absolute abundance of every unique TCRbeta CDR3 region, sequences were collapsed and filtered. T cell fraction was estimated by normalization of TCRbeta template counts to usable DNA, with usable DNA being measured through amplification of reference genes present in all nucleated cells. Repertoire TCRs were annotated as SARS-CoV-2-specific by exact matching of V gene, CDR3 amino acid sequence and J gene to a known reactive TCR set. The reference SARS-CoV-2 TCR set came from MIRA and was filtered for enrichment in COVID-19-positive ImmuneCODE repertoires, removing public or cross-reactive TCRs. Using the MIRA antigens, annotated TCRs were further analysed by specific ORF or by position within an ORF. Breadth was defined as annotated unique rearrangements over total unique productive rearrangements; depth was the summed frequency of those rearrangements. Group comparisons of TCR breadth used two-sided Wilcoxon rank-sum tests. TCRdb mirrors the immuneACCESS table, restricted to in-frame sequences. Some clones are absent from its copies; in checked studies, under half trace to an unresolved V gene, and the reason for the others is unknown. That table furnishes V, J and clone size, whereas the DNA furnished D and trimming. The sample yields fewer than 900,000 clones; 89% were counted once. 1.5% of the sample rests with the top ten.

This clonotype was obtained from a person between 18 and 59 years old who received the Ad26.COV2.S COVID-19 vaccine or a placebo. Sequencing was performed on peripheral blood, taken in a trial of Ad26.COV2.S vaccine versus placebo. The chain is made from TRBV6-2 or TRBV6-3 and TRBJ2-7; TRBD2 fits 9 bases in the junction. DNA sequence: TGTGCCAGCAGTTACACTAGCGGGCGGAGTTGGGAGCAGTACTTC. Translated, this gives CASSYTSGRSWEQYF.